This T cell receptor (beta chain) was obtained from a study of naive and memory T cell subsets (dated by TCRdb to about 2017). Looking at the study overall: The figure summarizing the skin biopsy and whole blood samples listed around ten blood donors, 7 tuberculin skin test biopsies and 3 saline control biopsies. PCR2 was typically run as a SYBR Green qPCR and stopped at a set threshold, although low-input samples could use end-point PCR of around 6 cycles instead.

This clonotype showed up many times. Its binding antigen is unknown. Base qualities were left out, and no much larger clone turns up one base away. Broader findings and caveats from the paper: The potential sensitivity of the RNA-based method to TCR transcript changes with T cell activation and differentiation was acknowledged.

The protocol used for the library was 5' RACE. The ligated cDNA was amplified by four rounds of PCR, in which nested alpha and beta constant region primers were used together with the SP2 primer. For the blood and skin samples, TCR RNA was reverse transcribed with SuperScript IV using primers for the alpha and beta constant regions. T4 RNA ligase 1 was used to ligate an oligonucleotide containing the Illumina SP2 primer and a UMI to the 3' end of the cDNA. To prevent hairpin formation, the 12-nucleotide UMI was made up of two random hexamers with an eight-base spacer between them. From the second PCR onward, TCR alpha and beta chain libraries were processed separately, and dual indexing was applied for multiplexing. After pooling, the indexed libraries were analyzed by capillary electrophoresis and sequenced on either an Illumina MiSeq or NextSeq. Libraries were spiked with PhiX DNA at about 5-8% so that base diversity was increased and cluster recognition was improved. For the original study's pipeline: UMIs were extracted from read 2 by Demultiplexor and combined with the TCR sequence from read 1, and reads were split according to sample indices. V and J genes and V-J junctions were identified by Decombinator, which gave every TCR a five-part identifier that included V and J deletions. Collapsinator relied on UMIs to correct both sequencing errors and PCR amplification heterogeneity, producing a UMI-based abundance for each TCR. CDR3Translator turned identifiers into nucleotide sequence, translated that sequence into amino acids, and pulled out CDR3 regions based on terminal motifs. Error-corrected counts of alpha and beta TCRs from blood and skin were compared after being normalized to the amount of input RNA. TCRdb itself trimmed the public reads at Q25 with fastp, ran MiXCR and retained productive beta chains. Here each entry gathers all rows of one CDR3 protein and keeps the most common genes and DNA. None of the V and J calls come from the authors' own analysis; TCRdb made them. This sample holds roughly 48,000 distinct CDR3 sequences; 4.7% were observed only once. The ten largest make up around 0.84% of the sample.

The study reported a robust and sensitive protocol to amplify, sequence and analyze TCRs, based on 3' ligation of a UMI-containing oligonucleotide to TCR cDNA. For whole blood analysis, 2.5 ml of peripheral blood was collected from healthy adult volunteers into Tempus tubes, and RNA was extracted following the manufacturer's instructions. Total RNA, without cell sorting, was DNase treated with RQ1 DNase before reverse transcription, targeting about 1 to 1000 ng input. Skin biopsy and whole blood libraries were made to test pipeline robustness in samples where T cells form a minority population. This receptor was obtained from a female donor in good health.

The DNA is TGCAGTGCTAGAGATAGCGGGAGTATCCATGAGCAGTTCTTC. This is translated as CSARDSGSIHEQFF. In this chain, TRBV20-1 is recombined with TRBJ2-1; the junction holds 9 bases that match TRBD2. The CDR3 goes from the cysteine to the phenylalanine over 14 residues. Only the CDR3 DNA stays, 42 bases, in frame from base 1. As encoded in the germline V gene (reference sequence), CDR1 is DFQATT while CDR2 is SNEGSKA. Trimming leaves V shorter by 0 bases and J shorter by 8 bases, with the junction holding 5 bases beyond the gene matches.